The TCR beta chain under discussion was sequenced for a study of T cell responses to AZD1222 COVID-19 vaccine. Whole-study results and caveats: CD4 TCRs covered the whole spike, strongest at regions 160-218 and 743-854.

CDR3 length: 15 residues. The ends were cut back, 3 bases at V and 4 bases at J, with 15 bases in the middle. Germline V gene data show CDR1 as LNHDA and CDR2 as SQIVND (reference sequence). As for this clone: Its antigen is unidentified.

Sequencing was performed with immunoSEQ multiplex PCR; in TCRdb, only in-frame clones are kept and a portion is missing. The sample records fewer than 110,000 clones, more than 85% being singletons. The chain carries TRBV19 and TRBJ2-5, with D unresolved. The source was peripheral blood, collected on day 0 of AZD1222 vaccination. The sequence came from an adult in good health. This chain's CDR3 is CASSISWLVRETQYF. The CDR3 DNA follows: TGTGCCAGTAGTATCTCCTGGCTAGTTCGAGAGACCCAGTACTTC.